These T cell receptor beta chains were read from a single sample in a study of blood T cell repertoires in COVID-19. The repertoire was sequenced with immunoSEQ multiplex PCR; TCRdb's copy has only in-frame clones and lacks some. The sample shows roughly 100,000 clones, about 87% of them seen only once. The sample was peripheral blood. These receptors all stem from a man in his forties or fifties with acute or convalescent COVID-19. CDR3s include the opening cysteine and the closing phenylalanine or tryptophan. The order of the fields is CDR3 length, V gene, D gene, CDR3 protein. A D gene is named only where the DNA matches it firmly.

>15|TRBV2|TRBD2
CASSPSGSSYNEQFF
>17|TRBV24-1|TRBD2
CATSDPTSGSSYNEQFF
>14|TRBV4-2|.
CASSSGSSYNEQFF
>16|TRBV24-1|TRBD2
CATSERSGRAADTQYF
>15|TRBV9|.
CASSETSDRGTEAFF
>15|TRBV19|.
CASRGTPATNEKLFF
>14|TRBV5-6|.
CASSFGRNPYEQYF
>16|TRBV5-1|TRBD1
CASSSQGGSGTGELFF
>11|TRBV19|.
CAVLRGTEAFF
>13|TRBV10-1|.
CASSEPGIPEQFF
>14|TRBV19|.
CASMGQGDGQPQHF
>17|TRBV23-1|.
CASSQSCVGVSSYEQYF
>11|TRBV11-3|.
CASSSLYEQYF
>15|TRBV28|.
CASSFPGHINQPQHF
>14|TRBV30|TRBD2
CAWSIASGFNEQFF
>15|TRBV6-5|TRBD1
CASTFGPGGADTIYF
>15|TRBV5-1|TRBD1
CASSLYAGQGNGYTF
>15|TRBV7-9|.
CASSPDSNPGNTIYF
>14|TRBV2|TRBD2
CANGRTQSTDTQYF
>14|TRBV7-9|.
CASSLSGDNQPQHF
>15|TRBV2|TRBD2
CASSEGSGRTDTQYF
>13|TRBV2|.
CASSDPGRRGYTF
>14|TRBV5-1|.
CASSPETVSYEQYF
>17|TRBV4-1|TRBD2
CASSQEGLAGNTGELFF
>17|TRBV7-2|TRBD2
CASSLLLGLAPYNEQFF
>14|TRBV13|TRBD1
CASSVGQGGTEAFF
>15|TRBV2|.
CASDGSVGHNQPQHF
>16|TRBV24-1|TRBD2
CATSAASGRGSYEQYF
>13|TRBV5-1|.
CASSGGAVEKLFF
>13|TRBV6-5|.
CASRRGGTGELFF
>13|TRBV18|TRBD1
CASSPDRGLEQYF
>15|TRBV27|.
CASSLNRGTGEKLFF
>14|TRBV5-1|.
CASKTRDTSYEQYF
>13|TRBV10-3|.
CASLGQNTGELFF
>16|TRBV7-9|TRBD1
CASSLSLTGRNSPLHF
>15|TRBV21-1|.
CASSKESSRGEKLFF
>13|TRBV29-1|TRBD2
CSAIAGSYNEQFF
>16|TRBV9|TRBD2
CASSASGLAGRETQYF
>15|TRBV11-2|TRBD1
CASSSGQAANTEAFF
>16|TRBV9|TRBD1
CASSAGAGGGNQPQHF
>16|TRBV30|.
CAWSPIGGEWYNEQFF
>15|TRBV5-1|.
CASSSFSNRAYEQYF
>11|TRBV18|.
CASSPQNAIYF
>16|TRBV5-1|TRBD1
CASSLAFKGGSDTQYF
>14|TRBV11-2|.
CASSLDLLASEQFF